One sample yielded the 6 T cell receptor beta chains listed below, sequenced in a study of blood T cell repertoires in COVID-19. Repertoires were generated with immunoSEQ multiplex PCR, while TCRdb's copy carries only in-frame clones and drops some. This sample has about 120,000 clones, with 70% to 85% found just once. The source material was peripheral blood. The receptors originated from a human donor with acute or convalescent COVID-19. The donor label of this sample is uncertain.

DNA for the CDR3: TGTGCCAGCAGCCAAGCGGGATTCAGGCTAGCTGGGGCCAACGTCCTGACTTTC. Translated: CASSQAGFRLAGANVLTF. The chain recombines TRBV3-1 (or the pseudogene TRBV3-2) with TRBJ2-6, with a possible D match to TRBD2 (5 bases). Germline assignment: CDR1 LGHDT and CDR2 YNNKEL (reference sequence). The V gene lost 1 base and the J gene lost 2 bases, with 15 bases spanning the gap. The CDR3 spans 18 residues.

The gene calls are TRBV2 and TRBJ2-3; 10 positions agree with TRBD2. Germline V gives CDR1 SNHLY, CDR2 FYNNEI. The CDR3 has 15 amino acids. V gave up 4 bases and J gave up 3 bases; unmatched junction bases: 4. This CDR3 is CASSASGGATDTQYF. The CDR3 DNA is TGTGCCAGCAGTGCCAGCGGGGGGGCGACAGATACGCAGTATTTT.

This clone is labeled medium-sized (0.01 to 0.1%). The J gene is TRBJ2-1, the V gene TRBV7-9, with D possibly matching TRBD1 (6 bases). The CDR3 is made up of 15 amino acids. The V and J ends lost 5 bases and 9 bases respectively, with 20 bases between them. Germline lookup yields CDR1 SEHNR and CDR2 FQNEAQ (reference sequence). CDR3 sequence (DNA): TGTGCCAGCAGCCCGCCCCGAGGGACATTAAGTGAGCAGTTCTTC. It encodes CASSPPRGTLSEQFF.

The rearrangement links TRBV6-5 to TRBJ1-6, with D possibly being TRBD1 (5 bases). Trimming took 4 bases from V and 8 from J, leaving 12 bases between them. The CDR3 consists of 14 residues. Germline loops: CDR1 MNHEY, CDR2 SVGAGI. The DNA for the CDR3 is TGTGCCAGCAGTTCTTGGGCAGGGTATTCACCCCTCCACTTT. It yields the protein CASSSWAGYSPLHF.

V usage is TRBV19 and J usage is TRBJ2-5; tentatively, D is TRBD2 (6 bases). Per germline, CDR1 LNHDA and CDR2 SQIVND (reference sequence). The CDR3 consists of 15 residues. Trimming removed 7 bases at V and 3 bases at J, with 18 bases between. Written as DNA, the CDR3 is TGTGCCAGTAAGGAGCGGGCCCCCTGGGAAGAGACCCAGTACTTC. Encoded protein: CASKERAPWEETQYF.

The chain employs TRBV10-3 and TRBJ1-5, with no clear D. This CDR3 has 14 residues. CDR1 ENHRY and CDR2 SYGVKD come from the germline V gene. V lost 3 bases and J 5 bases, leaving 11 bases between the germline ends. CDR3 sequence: CAISEEAAYQPQHF. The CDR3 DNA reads TGTGCCATCAGTGAAGAGGCAGCCTATCAGCCCCAGCATTTT.